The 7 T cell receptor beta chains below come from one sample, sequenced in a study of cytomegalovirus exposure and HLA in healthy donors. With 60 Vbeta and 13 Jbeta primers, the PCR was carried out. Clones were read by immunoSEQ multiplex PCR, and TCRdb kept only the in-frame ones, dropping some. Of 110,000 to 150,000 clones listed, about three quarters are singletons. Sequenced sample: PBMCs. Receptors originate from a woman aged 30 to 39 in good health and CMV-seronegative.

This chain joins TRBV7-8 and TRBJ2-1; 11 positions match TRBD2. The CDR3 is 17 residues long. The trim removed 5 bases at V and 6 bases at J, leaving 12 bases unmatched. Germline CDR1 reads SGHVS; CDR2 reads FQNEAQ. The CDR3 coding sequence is TGTGCCAGCAGCCCTAGCGGGGGGATCCGTTCGGCCAATGAGCAGTTCTTC. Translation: CASSPSGGIRSANEQFF.

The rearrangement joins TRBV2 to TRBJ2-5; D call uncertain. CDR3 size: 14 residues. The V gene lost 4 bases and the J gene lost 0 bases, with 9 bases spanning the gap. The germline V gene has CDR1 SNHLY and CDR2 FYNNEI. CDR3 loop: CASSGNTNQETQYF. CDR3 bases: TGTGCCAGCAGTGGCAACACCAACCAAGAGACCCAGTACTTC.

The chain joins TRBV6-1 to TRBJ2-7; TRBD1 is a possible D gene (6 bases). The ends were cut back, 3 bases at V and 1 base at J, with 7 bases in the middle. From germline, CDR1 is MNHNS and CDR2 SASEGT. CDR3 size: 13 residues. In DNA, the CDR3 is TGTGCCAGCAGTGACAGGGGATCCTACGAGCAGTACTTC. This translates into CASSDRGSYEQYF.

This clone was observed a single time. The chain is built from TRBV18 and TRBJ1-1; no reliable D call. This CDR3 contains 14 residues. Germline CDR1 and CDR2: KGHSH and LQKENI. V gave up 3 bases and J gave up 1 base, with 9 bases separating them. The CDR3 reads CASSPSSQNTEAFF. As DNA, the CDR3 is TGTGCCAGCTCACCCTCCAGTCAGAACACTGAAGCTTTCTTT.

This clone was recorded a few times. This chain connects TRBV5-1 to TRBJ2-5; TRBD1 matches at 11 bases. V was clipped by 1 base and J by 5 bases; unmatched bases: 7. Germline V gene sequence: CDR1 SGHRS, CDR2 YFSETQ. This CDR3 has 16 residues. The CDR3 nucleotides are TGCGCCAGCAGCTTGTGGGGGACAGGGGGAGGGGAGACCCAGTACTTC. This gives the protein CASSLWGTGGGETQYF. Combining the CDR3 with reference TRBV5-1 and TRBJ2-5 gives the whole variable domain KAGVTQTPRYLIKTRGQQVTLSCSPISGHRSVSWYQQTPGQGLQFLFEYFSETQRNKGNFPGRFSGRQFSNSRSEMNVSTLELGDSALYLCASSLWGTGGGETQYFGPGTRLLVL.

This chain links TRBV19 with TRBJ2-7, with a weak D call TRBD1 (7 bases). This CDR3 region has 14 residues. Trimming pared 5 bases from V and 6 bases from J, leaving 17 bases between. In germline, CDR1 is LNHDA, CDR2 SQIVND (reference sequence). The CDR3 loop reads CASSPRTQGGEQYF. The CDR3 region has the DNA TGTGCCAGTAGTCCTCGGACCCAGGGGGGCGAGCAGTACTTC.

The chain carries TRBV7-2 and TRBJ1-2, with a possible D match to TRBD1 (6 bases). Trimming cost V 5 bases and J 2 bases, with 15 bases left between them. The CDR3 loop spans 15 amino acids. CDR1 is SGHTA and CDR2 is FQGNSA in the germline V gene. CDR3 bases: TGTGCCAGCAGCCTGACTGGGACACCCAACTATGGCTACACCTTC. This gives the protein CASSLTGTPNYGYTF. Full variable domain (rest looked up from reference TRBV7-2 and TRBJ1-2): GAGVSQSPSNKVTEKGKDVELRCDPISGHTALYWYRQSLGQGLEFLIYFQGNSAPDKSGLPSDRFSAERTGGSVSTLTIQRTQQEDSAVYLCASSLTGTPNYGYTFGSGTRLTVV.